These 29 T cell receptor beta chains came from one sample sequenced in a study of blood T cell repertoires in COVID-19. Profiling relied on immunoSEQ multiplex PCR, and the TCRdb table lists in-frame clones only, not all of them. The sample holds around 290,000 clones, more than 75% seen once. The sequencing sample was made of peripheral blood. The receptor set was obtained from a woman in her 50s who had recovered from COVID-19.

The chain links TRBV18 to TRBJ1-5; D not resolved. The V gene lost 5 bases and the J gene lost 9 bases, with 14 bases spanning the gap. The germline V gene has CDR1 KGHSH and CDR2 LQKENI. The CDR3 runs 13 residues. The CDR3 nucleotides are TGTGCCAGCTCAGGGCAGGTGAATGGGCCCCAGCATTTT. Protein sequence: CASSGQVNGPQHF. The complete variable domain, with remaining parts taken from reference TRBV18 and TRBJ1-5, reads NAGVMQNPRHLVRRRGQEARLRCSPMKGHSHVYWYRQLPEEGLKFMVYLQKENIIDESGMPKERFSAEFPKEGPSILRIQQVVRGDSAAYFCASSGQVNGPQHFGDGTRLSIL.

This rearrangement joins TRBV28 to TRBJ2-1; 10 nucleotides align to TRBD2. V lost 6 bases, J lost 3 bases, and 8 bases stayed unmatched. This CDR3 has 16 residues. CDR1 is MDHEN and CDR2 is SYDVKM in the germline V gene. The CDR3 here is CASRNIAGGFYNEQFF. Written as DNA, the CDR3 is TGTGCCAGCAGAAACATAGCGGGAGGTTTCTACAATGAGCAGTTCTTC.

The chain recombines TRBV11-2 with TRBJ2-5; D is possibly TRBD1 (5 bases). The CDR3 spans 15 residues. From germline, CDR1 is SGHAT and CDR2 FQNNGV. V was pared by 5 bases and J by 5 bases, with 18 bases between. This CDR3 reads CASSADSLWGETQYF. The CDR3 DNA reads TGTGCCAGCAGCGCCGACAGTCTGTGGGGCGAGACCCAGTACTTC.

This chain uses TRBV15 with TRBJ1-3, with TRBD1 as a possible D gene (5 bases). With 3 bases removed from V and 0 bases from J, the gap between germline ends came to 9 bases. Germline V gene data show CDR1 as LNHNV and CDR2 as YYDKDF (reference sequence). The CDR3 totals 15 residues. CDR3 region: CATSSDSFSGNTIYF. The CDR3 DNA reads TGTGCCACCAGCAGCGACAGTTTCTCTGGAAACACCATATATTTT. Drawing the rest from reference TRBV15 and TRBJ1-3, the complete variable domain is DAMVIQNPRYQVTQFGKPVTLSCSQTLNHNVMYWYQQKSSQAPKLLFHYYDKDFNNEADTPDNFQSRRPNTSFCFLDIRSPGLGDTAMYLCATSSDSFSGNTIYFGEGSWLTVV.

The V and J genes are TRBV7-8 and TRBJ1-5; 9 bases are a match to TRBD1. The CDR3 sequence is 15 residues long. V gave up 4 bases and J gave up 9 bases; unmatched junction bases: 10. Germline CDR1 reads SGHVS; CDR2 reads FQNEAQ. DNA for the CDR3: TGTGCCAGCAGCTCCCGCCGGGACAGGGTTTGGCCCCAGCATTTT. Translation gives CASSSRRDRVWPQHF.

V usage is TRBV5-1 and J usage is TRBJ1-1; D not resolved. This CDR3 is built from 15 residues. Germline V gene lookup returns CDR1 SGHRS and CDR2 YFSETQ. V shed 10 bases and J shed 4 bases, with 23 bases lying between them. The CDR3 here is CACHSGEVLGTEAFF. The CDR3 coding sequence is TGCGCCTGCCACTCCGGGGAGGTTTTGGGCACTGAAGCTTTCTTT.

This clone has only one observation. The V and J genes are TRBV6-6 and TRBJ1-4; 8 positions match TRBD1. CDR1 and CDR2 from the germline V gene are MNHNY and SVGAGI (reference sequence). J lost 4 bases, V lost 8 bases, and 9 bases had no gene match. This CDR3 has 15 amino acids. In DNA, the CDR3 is TGTGCCAGCCGGGGGTCGGGACAGGTTAATGAAAAACTGTTTTTT. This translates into CASRGSGQVNEKLFF.

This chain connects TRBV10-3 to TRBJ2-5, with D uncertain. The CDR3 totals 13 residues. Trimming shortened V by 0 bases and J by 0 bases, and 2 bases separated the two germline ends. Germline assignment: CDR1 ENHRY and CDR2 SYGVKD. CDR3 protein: CAISESNQETQYF. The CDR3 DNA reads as TGTGCCATCAGTGAGTCCAACCAAGAGACCCAGTACTTC.

The CDR3 loop reads CASSQDRRFYGYTF. The DNA for the CDR3 is TGTGCCAGCAGCCAGGACAGGAGATTCTATGGCTACACCTTC. This chain links TRBV3-1 (or the pseudogene TRBV3-2) with TRBJ1-2; TRBD1 agrees at 7 bases. The junction had 5 bases not matched to a gene; V was cut back by 3 bases and J by 4 bases. In germline, CDR1 is LGHDT, CDR2 YNNKEL (reference sequence). CDR3 length equals 14 residues.

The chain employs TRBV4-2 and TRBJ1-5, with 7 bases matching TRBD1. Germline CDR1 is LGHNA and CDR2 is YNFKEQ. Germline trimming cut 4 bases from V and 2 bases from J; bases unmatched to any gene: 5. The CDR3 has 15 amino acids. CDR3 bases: TGTGCCAGCAGCCCCGGACAGGAGGGCAATCAGCCCCAGCATTTT. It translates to CASSPGQEGNQPQHF.

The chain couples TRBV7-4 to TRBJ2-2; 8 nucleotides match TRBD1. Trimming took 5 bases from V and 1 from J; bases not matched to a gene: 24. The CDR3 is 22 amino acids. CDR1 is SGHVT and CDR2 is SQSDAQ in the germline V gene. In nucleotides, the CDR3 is TGTGCCAGCAGCGGGAGTGAAGCGAGGGGACAGGAAGTATTTCGGAACACCGGGGAGCTGTTTTTT. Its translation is CASSGSEARGQEVFRNTGELFF. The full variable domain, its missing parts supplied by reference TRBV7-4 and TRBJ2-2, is GAGVSQSPRYKVAKRGRDVALRCDSISGHVTLYWYRQTLGQGSEVLTYSQSDAQRDKSGRPSGRFSAERPERSVSTLKIQRTEQGDSAVYLCASSGSEARGQEVFRNTGELFFGEGSRLTVL.

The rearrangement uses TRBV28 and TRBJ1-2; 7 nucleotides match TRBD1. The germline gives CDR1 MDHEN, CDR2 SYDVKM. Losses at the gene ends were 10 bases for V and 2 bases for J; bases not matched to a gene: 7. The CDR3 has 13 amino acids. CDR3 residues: CAIKGQINYGYTF. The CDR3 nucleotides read TGTGCCATCAAGGGACAGATAAACTATGGCTACACCTTC.

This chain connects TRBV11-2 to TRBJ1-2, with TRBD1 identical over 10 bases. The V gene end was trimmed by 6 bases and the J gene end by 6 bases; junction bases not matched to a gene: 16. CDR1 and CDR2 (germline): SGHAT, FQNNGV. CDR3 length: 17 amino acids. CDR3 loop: CASSSPGQGLRGDGYTF. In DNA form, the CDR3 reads TGTGCCAGCAGTTCTCCGGGACAGGGGTTGAGGGGGGATGGCTACACCTTC.

This CDR3 is CASSSGTSGGNEQFF. The CDR3 bases are TGTGCCAGCAGCTCCGGGACTAGCGGGGGGAATGAGCAGTTCTTC. This chain links TRBV11-3 with TRBJ2-1, with 15 bases aligning to TRBD2. The CDR3 is made up of 15 amino acids. V dropped 4 bases and J dropped 7; count of bases not matched to a gene: 2. Germline loops: CDR1 SGHNT, CDR2 YENEEA.

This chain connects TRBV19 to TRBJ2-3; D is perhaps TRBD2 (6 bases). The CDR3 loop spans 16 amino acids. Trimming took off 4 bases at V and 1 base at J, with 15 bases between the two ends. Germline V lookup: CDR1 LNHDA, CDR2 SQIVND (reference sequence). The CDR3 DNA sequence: TGTGCCAGTAGTACCTCAGCGGGTCCGGGCACAGATACGCAGTATTTT. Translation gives CASSTSAGPGTDTQYF.

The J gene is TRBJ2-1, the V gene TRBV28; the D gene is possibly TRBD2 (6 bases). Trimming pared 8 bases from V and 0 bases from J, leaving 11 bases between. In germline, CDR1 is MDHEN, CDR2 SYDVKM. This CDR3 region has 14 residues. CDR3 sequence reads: CASSPSDSYNEQFF. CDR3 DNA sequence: TGTGCCAGCTCCCCTAGCGACTCCTACAATGAGCAGTTCTTC. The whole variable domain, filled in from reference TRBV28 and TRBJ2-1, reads DVKVTQSSRYLVKRTGEKVFLECVQDMDHENMFWYRQDPGLGLRLIYFSYDVKMKEKGDIPEGYSVSREKKERFSLILESASTNQTSMYLCASSPSDSYNEQFFGPGTRLTVL.

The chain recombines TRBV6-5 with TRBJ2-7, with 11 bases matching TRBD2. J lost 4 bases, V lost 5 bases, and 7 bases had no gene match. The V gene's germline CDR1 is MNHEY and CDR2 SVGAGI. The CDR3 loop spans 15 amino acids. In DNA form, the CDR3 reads TGTGCCAGCAGTAACAGACTAGCGGGAATGTACGAGCAGTACTTC. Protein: CASSNRLAGMYEQYF.

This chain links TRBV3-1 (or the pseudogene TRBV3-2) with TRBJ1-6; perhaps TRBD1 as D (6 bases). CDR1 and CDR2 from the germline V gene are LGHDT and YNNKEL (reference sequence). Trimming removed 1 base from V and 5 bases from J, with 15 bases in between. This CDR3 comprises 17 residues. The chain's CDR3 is CASSQVRGRGNNSPLHF. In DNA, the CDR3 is TGTGCCAGCAGCCAAGTCAGGGGCAGGGGCAATAATTCACCCCTCCACTTT.

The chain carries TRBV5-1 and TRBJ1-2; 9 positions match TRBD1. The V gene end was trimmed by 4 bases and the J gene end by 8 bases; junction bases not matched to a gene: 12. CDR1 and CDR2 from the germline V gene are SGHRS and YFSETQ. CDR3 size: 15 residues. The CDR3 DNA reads TGCGCCAGCAGCCTAGGGACAGGGAAACGCGGGGGCTACACCTTC. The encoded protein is CASSLGTGKRGGYTF.

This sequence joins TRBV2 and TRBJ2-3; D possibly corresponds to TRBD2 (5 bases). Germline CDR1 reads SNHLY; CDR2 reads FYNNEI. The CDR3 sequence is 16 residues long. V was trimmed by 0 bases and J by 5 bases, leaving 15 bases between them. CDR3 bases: TGTGCCAGCAGTGAAGCGAGGCAGGCGGCGGGAGATACGCAGTATTTT. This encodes CASSEARQAAGDTQYF.

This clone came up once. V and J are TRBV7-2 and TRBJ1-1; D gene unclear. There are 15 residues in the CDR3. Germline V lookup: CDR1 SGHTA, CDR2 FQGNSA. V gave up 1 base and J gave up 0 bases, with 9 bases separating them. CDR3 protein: CASSLVQRVNTEAFF. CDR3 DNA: TGTGCCAGCAGCTTAGTGCAGAGGGTGAACACTGAAGCTTTCTTT.

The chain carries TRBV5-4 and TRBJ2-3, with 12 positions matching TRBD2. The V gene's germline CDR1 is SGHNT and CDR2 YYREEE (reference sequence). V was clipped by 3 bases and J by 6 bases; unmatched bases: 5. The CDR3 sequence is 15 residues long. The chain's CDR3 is CASSSRLAGADTQYF. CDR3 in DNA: TGTGCCAGCAGCTCACGACTAGCGGGAGCCGATACGCAGTATTTT.

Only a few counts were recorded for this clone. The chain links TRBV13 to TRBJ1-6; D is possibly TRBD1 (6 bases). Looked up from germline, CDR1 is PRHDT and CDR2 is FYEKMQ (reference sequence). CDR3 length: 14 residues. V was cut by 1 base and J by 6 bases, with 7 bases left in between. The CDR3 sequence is CASSLDRVNSPLHF. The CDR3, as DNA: TGTGCCAGCAGCTTAGACAGGGTTAATTCACCCCTCCACTTT.

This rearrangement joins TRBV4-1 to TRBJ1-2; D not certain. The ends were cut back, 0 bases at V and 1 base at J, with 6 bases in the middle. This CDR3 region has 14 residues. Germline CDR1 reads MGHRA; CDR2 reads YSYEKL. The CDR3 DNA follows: TGCGCCAGCAGCCAAGATCCCAATAACTATGGCTACACCTTC. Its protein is CASSQDPNNYGYTF.

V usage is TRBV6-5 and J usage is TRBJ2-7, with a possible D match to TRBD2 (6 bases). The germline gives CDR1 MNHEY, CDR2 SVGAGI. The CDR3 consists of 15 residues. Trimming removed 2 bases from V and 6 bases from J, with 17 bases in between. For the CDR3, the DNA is TGTGCCAGCAGTTACAGGGACTTTCCCCTCGGCGAGCAGTACTTC. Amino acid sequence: CASSYRDFPLGEQYF.

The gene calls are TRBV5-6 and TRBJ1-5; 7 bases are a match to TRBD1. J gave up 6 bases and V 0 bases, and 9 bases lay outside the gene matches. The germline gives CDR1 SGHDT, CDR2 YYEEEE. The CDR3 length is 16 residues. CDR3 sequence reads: CASSLVPAGGFQPQHF. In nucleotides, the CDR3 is TGTGCCAGCAGCTTGGTCCCGGCAGGGGGATTTCAGCCCCAGCATTTT. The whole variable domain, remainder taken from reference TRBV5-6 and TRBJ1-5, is DAGVTQSPTHLIKTRGQQVTLRCSPKSGHDTVSWYQQALGQGPQFIFQYYEEEERQRGNFPDRFSGHQFPNYSSELNVNALLLGDSALYLCASSLVPAGGFQPQHFGDGTRLSIL.

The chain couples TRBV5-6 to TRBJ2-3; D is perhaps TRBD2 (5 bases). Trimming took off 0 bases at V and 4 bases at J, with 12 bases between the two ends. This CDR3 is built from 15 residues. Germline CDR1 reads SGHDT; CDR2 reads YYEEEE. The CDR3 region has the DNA TGTGCCAGCAGCTTGGACCAGCGGCGACCAGATACGCAGTATTTT. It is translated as CASSLDQRRPDTQYF.

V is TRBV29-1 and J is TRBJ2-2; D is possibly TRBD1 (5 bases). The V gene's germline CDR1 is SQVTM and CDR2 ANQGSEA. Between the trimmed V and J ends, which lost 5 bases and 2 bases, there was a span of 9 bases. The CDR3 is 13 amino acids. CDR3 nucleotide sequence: TGCAGCGTTTACCAGGGAAACACCGGGGAGCTGTTTTTT. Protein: CSVYQGNTGELFF.

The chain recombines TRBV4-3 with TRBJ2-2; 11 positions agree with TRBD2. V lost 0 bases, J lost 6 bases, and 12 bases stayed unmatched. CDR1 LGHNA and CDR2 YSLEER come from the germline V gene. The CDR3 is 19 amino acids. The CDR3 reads CASSQELSLAGGLAGELFF. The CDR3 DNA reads TGCGCCAGCAGCCAAGAATTATCGCTAGCGGGGGGTTTGGCCGGGGAGCTGTTTTTT.